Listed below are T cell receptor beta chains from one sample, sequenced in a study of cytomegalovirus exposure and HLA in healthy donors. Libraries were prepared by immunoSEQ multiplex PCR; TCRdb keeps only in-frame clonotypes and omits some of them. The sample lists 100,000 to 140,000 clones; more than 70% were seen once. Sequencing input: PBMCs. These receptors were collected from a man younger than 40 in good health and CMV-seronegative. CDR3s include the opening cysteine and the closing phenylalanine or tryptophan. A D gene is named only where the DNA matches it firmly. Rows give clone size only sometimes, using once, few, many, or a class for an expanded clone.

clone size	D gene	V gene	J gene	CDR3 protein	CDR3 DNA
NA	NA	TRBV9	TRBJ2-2	CASSVSFGTGELFF	TGTGCCAGCAGCGTCTCTTTCGGCACCGGGGAGCTGTTTTTT
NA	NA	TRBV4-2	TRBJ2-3	CASSQEFAETDTQYF	TGTGCCAGCAGCCAAGAGTTTGCAGAAACAGATACGCAGTATTTT
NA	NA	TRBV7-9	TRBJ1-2	CASSLGGVEGGYTF	TGTGCCAGCAGCTTAGGGGGGGTTGAGGGCGGCTACACCTTC
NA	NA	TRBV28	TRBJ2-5	CASSLSRKDKETQYF	TGTGCCAGCAGTTTAAGTCGGAAGGACAAAGAGACCCAGTACTTC
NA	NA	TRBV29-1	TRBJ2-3	CSVVGGERPPTDTQYF	TGCAGCGTTGTAGGGGGGGAGAGGCCCCCGACAGATACGCAGTATTTT
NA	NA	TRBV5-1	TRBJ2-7	CASSLGSRAYEQYF	TGCGCCAGCAGCTTGGGGAGCAGGGCCTACGAGCAGTACTTC
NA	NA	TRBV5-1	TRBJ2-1	CASSLTVTYNEQFF	TGCGCCAGCAGCTTGACAGTTACCTACAATGAGCAGTTCTTC
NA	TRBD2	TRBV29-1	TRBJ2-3	CSVLTSGGAGTQYF	TGCAGCGTTCTAACTAGCGGGGGGGCAGGCACGCAGTATTTT
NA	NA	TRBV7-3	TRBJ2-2	CASSTGTGELFF	TGTGCCAGCAGCACAGGAACCGGGGAGCTGTTTTTT
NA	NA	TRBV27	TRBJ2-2	CASSWAGFNTGELFF	TGTGCCAGCAGTTGGGCAGGATTTAACACCGGGGAGCTGTTTTTT
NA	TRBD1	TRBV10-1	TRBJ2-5	CASSESGQPYQETQYF	TGCGCCAGCAGTGAGTCGGGACAGCCTTACCAAGAGACCCAGTACTTC
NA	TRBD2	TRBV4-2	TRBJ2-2	CASSQDSGGTGELFF	TGTGCCAGCAGCCAAGATTCGGGGGGCACCGGGGAGCTGTTTTTT
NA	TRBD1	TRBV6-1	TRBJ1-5	CASSEWGQGADQPQHF	TGTGCCAGCAGTGAATGGGGACAGGGGGCGGATCAGCCCCAGCATTTT
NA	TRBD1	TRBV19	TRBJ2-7	CASSIGTGVTYEQYF	TGTGCCAGTAGTATCGGGACAGGGGTTACCTACGAGCAGTACTTC
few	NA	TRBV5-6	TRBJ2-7	CASSLGGSVSYEQYF	TGTGCCAGCAGCTTGGGAGGGAGTGTATCCTACGAGCAGTACTTC
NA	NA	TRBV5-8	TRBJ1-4	CASSLGPNEKLFF	TGTGCCAGCAGCTTGGGGCCTAATGAAAAACTGTTTTTT
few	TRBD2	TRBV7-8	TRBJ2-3	CASSLALGLAGGTPPDTQYF	TGTGCCAGCAGCTTAGCGCTTGGGCTAGCGGGGGGCACTCCCCCAGATACGCAGTATTTT
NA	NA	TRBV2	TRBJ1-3	CASSDRGGGNTIYF	TGTGCCAGCAGTGACAGGGGCGGAGGAAACACCATATATTTT
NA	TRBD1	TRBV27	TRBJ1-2	CASSPWDSSQRRGGYTF	TGTGCCAGCAGTCCATGGGACAGTTCCCAGAGGCGCGGTGGCTACACCTTC
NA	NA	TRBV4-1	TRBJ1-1	CASSQDFPGNTEAFF	TGCGCCAGCAGCCAAGATTTTCCGGGGAACACTGAAGCTTTCTTT
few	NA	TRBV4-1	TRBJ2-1	CASSQRTGSSYNEQFF	TGCGCCAGCAGCCAACGAACCGGGTCCTCGTACAATGAGCAGTTCTTC
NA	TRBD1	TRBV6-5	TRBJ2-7	CASRPNRGQSYEQYF	TGTGCCAGCAGACCCAACAGGGGGCAGAGCTACGAGCAGTACTTC
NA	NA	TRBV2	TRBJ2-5	CASAQGGTQYF	TGTGCCAGCGCACAGGGTGGGACCCAGTACTTC
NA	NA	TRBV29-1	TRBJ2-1	CSVSDRLGNEQFF	TGCAGCGTTTCTGACCGCCTAGGAAATGAGCAGTTCTTC
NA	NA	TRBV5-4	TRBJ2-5	CASSLNSQETQYF	TGTGCCAGCAGCTTGAACAGTCAAGAGACCCAGTACTTC
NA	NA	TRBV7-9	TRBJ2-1	CASSLYKSYNEQFF	TGTGCCAGCAGCTTATACAAAAGCTACAATGAGCAGTTCTTC
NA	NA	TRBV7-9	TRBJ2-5	CAASGGWGETQYF	TGTGCCGCATCCGGGGGATGGGGCGAGACCCAGTACTTC
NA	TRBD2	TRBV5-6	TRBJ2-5	CASSLLAGGPNYQETQYF	TGTGCCAGCAGCTTGCTAGCGGGGGGGCCCAATTACCAAGAGACCCAGTACTTC
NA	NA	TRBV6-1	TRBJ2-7	CASSEARDYEQYF	TGTGCCAGCAGTGAAGCCCGGGACTACGAGCAGTACTTC
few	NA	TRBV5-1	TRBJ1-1	CASSSSRQRMRMNTEAFF	TGCGCCAGCAGCTCCTCCCGCCAGCGGATGAGGATGAACACTGAAGCTTTCTTT
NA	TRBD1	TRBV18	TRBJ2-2	CASSLTGGFNTGELFF	TGTGCCAGCTCACTGACAGGGGGCTTTAACACCGGGGAGCTGTTTTTT
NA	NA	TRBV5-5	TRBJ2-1	CASSLGGSYNEQFF	TGTGCCAGCAGCTTAGGAGGTTCTTACAATGAGCAGTTCTTC
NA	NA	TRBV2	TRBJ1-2	CASSDRGQNYGYTF	TGTGCCAGCAGTGATCGAGGACAGAACTATGGCTACACCTTC
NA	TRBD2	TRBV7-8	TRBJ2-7	CASSLGTSGSYEQYF	TGTGCCAGCAGCTTAGGGACTAGCGGGAGTTACGAGCAGTACTTC
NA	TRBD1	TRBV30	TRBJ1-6	CAWRAPGQLVNSPLHF	TGTGCCTGGAGGGCCCCGGGACAGCTCGTTAATTCACCCCTCCACTTT
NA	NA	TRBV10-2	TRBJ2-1	CASRLLRDYNEQFF	TGCGCCAGCAGGCTTCTACGGGATTACAATGAGCAGTTCTTC
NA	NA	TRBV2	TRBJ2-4	CASSLGTPPKNIQYF	TGTGCCAGCAGCCTTGGGACACCTCCCAAAAACATTCAGTACTTC
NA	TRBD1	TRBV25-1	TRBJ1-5	CASSEYGTGNQPQHF	TGTGCCAGCAGTGAATACGGGACAGGGAATCAGCCCCAGCATTTT
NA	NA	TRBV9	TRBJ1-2	CASSVTPDSYGYTF	TGTGCCAGCAGCGTAACCCCGGACAGCTATGGCTACACCTTC
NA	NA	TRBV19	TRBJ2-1	CASKGDTDYNEQFF	TGTGCCAGCAAGGGGGACACCGACTACAATGAGCAGTTCTTC
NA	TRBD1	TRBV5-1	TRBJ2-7	CASSSRTPGQGIYEQYF	TGCGCCAGCAGCTCCCGGACCCCGGGACAGGGCATCTACGAGCAGTACTTC
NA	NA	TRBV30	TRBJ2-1	CAWSPGYNEQFF	TGTGCCTGGAGTCCAGGGTACAATGAGCAGTTCTTC
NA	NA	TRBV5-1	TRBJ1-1	CASSPTAGCEAFF	TGCGCCAGCAGCCCCACGGCGGGTTGTGAAGCTTTCTTT